These T cell receptor beta chains were read from a single sample in a study of blood T cell repertoires in COVID-19. TCRdb's table, derived via immunoSEQ multiplex PCR, lists solely in-frame clones and lacks some. The sample holds a few hundred thousand clones; roughly 80% are singletons and the top ten take approximately 18%. The sequencing sample was made of peripheral blood. These receptors were collected from a woman of 80 years or more with active or convalescent COVID-19. Each CDR3 is given with its conserved first and last residue. Fields, in order: CDR3 length, clone size, D gene, V gene, J gene, CDR3 protein, CDR3 DNA. A D gene is named only where the DNA matches it firmly. Clone size is stated in some rows and not others, as once, few, many or a class when expanded.

18	-	-	TRBV18	TRBJ2-3	CASSPFTPTSKGTDTQYF	TGTGCCAGCTCACCCTTTACTCCGACTTCCAAAGGCACAGATACGCAGTATTTT
15	-	-	TRBV9	TRBJ2-7	CASSVEASGFYEQYF	TGTGCCAGCAGCGTAGAGGCCAGCGGGTTCTACGAGCAGTACTTC
13	-	-	TRBV28	TRBJ1-5	CAGGGNGNQPQHF	TGTGCCGGCGGAGGGAATGGAAATCAGCCCCAGCATTTT
16	-	TRBD2	TRBV9	TRBJ2-3	CASSVGAGGPIDTQYF	TGTGCCAGCAGCGTAGGAGCGGGGGGGCCGATAGATACGCAGTATTTT
15	-	TRBD2	TRBV6-4	TRBJ2-7	CASSVWAGGSYEQYF	TGTGCCAGCTCGGTCTGGGCGGGAGGTTCCTACGAGCAGTACTTC
14	-	-	TRBV28	TRBJ1-2	CASRLGGASYGYTF	TGTGCCAGCAGACTAGGAGGGGCCTCCTATGGCTACACCTTC
16	-	TRBD2	TRBV5-6	TRBJ2-3	CASSASGTTSRYTQYF	TGTGCCAGCAGCGCATCTGGGACTACGTCTCGGTATACGCAGTATTTT
14	-	-	TRBV5-6	TRBJ2-5	CASSPQGRQETQYF	TGTGCCAGCAGCCCTCAGGGGCGCCAAGAGACCCAGTACTTC
18	-	TRBD1	TRBV4-1	TRBJ1-6	CASSQDRGTGTSNSPLHF	TGCGCCAGCAGCCAAGATCGGGGGACAGGGACGTCGAATTCACCCCTCCACTTT
17	-	TRBD2	TRBV7-3	TRBJ2-3	CASSLNRASGGTDTQYF	TGTGCCAGCAGCTTAAACAGGGCTAGCGGGGGCACAGATACGCAGTATTTT
12	-	TRBD1	TRBV3-1/TRBV3-2	TRBJ2-7	CASSRGQGEQYF	TGTGCCAGCAGCCGAGGACAGGGCGAGCAGTACTTC
18	-	TRBD2	TRBV6-1	TRBJ2-3	CASSEGGLALGVSDTQYF	TGTGCCAGCAGTGAGGGGGGACTAGCGCTGGGCGTTTCAGATACGCAGTATTTT
17	-	-	TRBV5-4	TRBJ2-1	CASRHGGRGGGSNEQFF	TGTGCCAGCAGACACGGGGGTAGGGGAGGAGGGTCAAATGAGCAGTTCTTC
14	-	-	TRBV19	TRBJ1-4	CASSTWTDPKVLFF	TGTGCCAGTAGTACCTGGACAGACCCTAAAGTACTGTTTTTT
15	-	-	TRBV6-2/TRBV6-3	TRBJ1-1	CASSVTGWGNTEAFF	TGTGCCAGCAGTGTTACAGGGTGGGGGAACACTGAAGCTTTCTTT
13	-	-	TRBV29-1	TRBJ1-1	CSGRQYLNTEAFF	TGCAGCGGCCGACAGTATTTGAACACTGAAGCTTTCTTT
17	-	TRBD2	TRBV7-8	TRBJ2-3	CASSSRTSGVVTDTQYF	TGTGCCAGCAGCTCACGGACTAGCGGGGTGGTCACAGATACGCAGTATTTT
13	-	-	TRBV7-2	TRBJ1-1	CASSFRMNTEAFF	TGTGCCAGCAGCTTTAGAATGAACACTGAAGCTTTCTTT
14	-	TRBD2	TRBV28	TRBJ2-2	CASGSSGTTGELFF	TGTGCCAGCGGTTCTAGCGGGACGACCGGGGAGCTGTTTTTT
14	-	-	TRBV11-2	TRBJ2-7	CASSYQGSWYEQYF	TGTGCCAGCAGCTACCAGGGATCCTGGTACGAGCAGTACTTC
14	-	TRBD1	TRBV7-2	TRBJ2-2	CASSTDRVGGELFF	TGTGCCAGCAGTACGGACAGGGTTGGAGGGGAGCTGTTTTTT
16	once	TRBD2	TRBV25-1	TRBJ2-2	CASSKIAGANTGELFF	TGTGCCAGCAGTAAAATAGCGGGGGCGAACACCGGGGAGCTGTTTTTT
15	-	-	TRBV5-1	TRBJ2-7	CASSLGLGDSYEQYF	TGCGCCAGCAGCTTGGGGCTGGGAGACTCCTACGAGCAGTACTTC
15	-	TRBD2	TRBV19	TRBJ2-1	CASRRSGSKVNEQFF	TGTGCCAGTAGGAGGAGCGGGAGTAAAGTTAATGAGCAGTTCTTC
16	-	TRBD2	TRBV18	TRBJ2-1	CASSPPTSGGYNEQFF	TGTGCCAGCTCACCACCGACTAGCGGGGGGTACAATGAGCAGTTCTTC
17	-	-	TRBV21-1	TRBJ2-1	CASSKSGSEAGGDEQFF	TGTGCCAGCAGCAAATCGGGTTCCGAAGCGGGGGGCGATGAGCAGTTCTTC
16	once	TRBD1	TRBV27	TRBJ2-7	CASSPGQGSGTYEQYF	TGTGCCAGCAGTCCCGGACAGGGCTCGGGAACCTACGAGCAGTACTTC
16	few	TRBD2	TRBV29-1	TRBJ2-7	CSVEGTMTSGPYEQYF	TGCAGCGTTGAAGGGACCATGACTAGCGGGCCCTACGAGCAGTACTTC
19	-	TRBD2	TRBV7-2	TRBJ2-2	CASSFLPPSSGGLTGELFF	TGTGCCAGCAGCTTTCTCCCGCCTTCTAGCGGGGGTCTCACCGGGGAGCTGTTTTTT
14	-	-	TRBV19	TRBJ2-3	CASGAEFGEDTQYF	TGTGCCAGTGGGGCCGAGTTTGGGGAAGATACGCAGTATTTT
16	-	-	TRBV15	TRBJ1-3	CATSRATRGAGNTIYF	TGTGCCACCAGCAGAGCTACTCGGGGGGCCGGAAACACCATATATTTT
15	-	-	TRBV7-7	TRBJ2-5	CASSFTQGFQETQYF	TGTGCTAGCAGCTTCACACAGGGTTTCCAAGAGACCCAGTACTTC
14	few	TRBD1	TRBV7-2	TRBJ1-2	CASSYTGGNYGYTF	TGTGCCAGCAGCTACACAGGGGGGAACTATGGCTACACCTTC
14	-	-	TRBV11-3	TRBJ2-5	CASSLGPSPETQYF	TGTGCCAGCAGCTTAGGGCCCAGTCCGGAGACCCAGTACTTC
14	few	TRBD2	TRBV28	TRBJ2-7	CASSPRDYNYEQYF	TGTGCCAGCAGTCCTCGGGACTACAACTACGAGCAGTACTTC
16	-	TRBD1	TRBV7-7	TRBJ2-1	CASSLAGDRGPYRQFF	TGTGCCAGCAGCTTAGCAGGGGACAGGGGGCCCTATAGGCAGTTCTTC
18	once	-	TRBV7-2	TRBJ1-2	CASSLVPAGSGNNYGYTF	TGTGCCAGCAGCTTAGTCCCCGCCGGCTCGGGGAATAACTATGGCTACACCTTC
13	-	-	TRBV2	TRBJ1-1	CASSEQVNTEAFF	TGTGCCAGCAGTGAGCAGGTTAACACTGAAGCTTTCTTT
15	-	-	TRBV5-1	TRBJ1-1	CASSLSGTLNTEAFF	TGCGCCAGCAGCTTGTCGGGGACATTGAACACTGAAGCTTTCTTT
16	-	TRBD1	TRBV4-1	TRBJ1-3	CASSQDRGLGGNTIYF	TGCGCCAGCAGCCAAGATAGGGGGCTAGGAGGAAACACCATATATTTT
16	-	TRBD1	TRBV4-1	TRBJ2-5	CASSQDRDRESETQYF	TGCGCCAGCAGCCAAGATAGGGACAGGGAGAGTGAGACCCAGTACTTC
16	-	-	TRBV27	TRBJ2-1	CASSFTGRVFYNEQFF	TGTGCCAGCAGTTTTACCGGCAGGGTGTTCTACAATGAGCAGTTCTTC
13	-	-	TRBV11-3	TRBJ2-5	CASSHRDQETQYF	TGTGCCAGCAGCCACAGGGACCAAGAGACCCAGTACTTC
12	once	TRBD2	TRBV10-3	TRBJ2-2	CANGGSTGELFF	TGTGCCAACGGGGGGAGCACCGGGGAGCTGTTTTTT
15	-	TRBD1	TRBV2	TRBJ2-1	CASRETGGSYNEQFF	TGTGCCAGCAGAGAGACAGGGGGTTCGTACAATGAGCAGTTCTTC
18	-	-	TRBV6-2/TRBV6-3	TRBJ2-6	CASSPPTRVVGGANVLTF	TGTGCCAGCAGCCCCCCTACCCGGGTCGTCGGTGGGGCCAACGTCCTGACTTTC
14	-	TRBD1	TRBV7-2	TRBJ1-2	CASSFTGGDYGYTF	TGTGCCAGCAGTTTTACAGGGGGCGACTATGGCTACACCTTC
15	-	-	TRBV19	TRBJ2-6	CASRRQAFGANVLTF	TGTGCCAGTAGAAGACAGGCTTTTGGGGCCAACGTCCTGACTTTC
16	-	TRBD2	TRBV5-1	TRBJ2-5	CASSLALAGLKETQYF	TGCGCCAGCAGCTTGGCACTAGCGGGATTGAAGGAGACCCAGTACTTC